The 7 T cell receptor beta chains given below trace back to one sample, sequenced in a study of control samples from healthy donors and cancer patients. Generated by immunoSEQ multiplex PCR, the TCRdb table keeps only in-frame clones and is missing some. The sample includes more than 95,000 clones, about 89% of them seen just once. Sequenced sample: PBMCs. These receptors all come from a man aged 55 to 70 with lung cancer.

The rearrangement uses TRBV6-1 and TRBJ1-3, with D possibly matching TRBD1 (6 bases). In germline, CDR1 is MNHNS, CDR2 SASEGT. V lost 1 base and J lost 3, with 16 bases in between. This CDR3 is built from 17 residues. Here the CDR3 DNA reads TGTGCCAGCAGTGAAGGGCAGGGGAGAAGTTATGGAAACACCATATATTTT. It specifies CASSEGQGRSYGNTIYF.

The chain links TRBV18 to TRBJ1-1; D gene unclear. The V and J ends lost 2 bases and 3 bases respectively, with 7 bases between them. The CDR3 spans 13 residues. Germline-derived CDR1 and CDR2 are KGHSH and LQKENI. The CDR3 sequence: CASSPTLYTEAFF. DNA for the CDR3: TGTGCCAGCTCACCAACTCTATACACTGAAGCTTTCTTT.

This clone has just a few counts. This chain's CDR3 is CASSYSIIGGTGELFF. The CDR3 coding sequence is TGTGCCAGCAGTTACTCGATAATTGGAGGGACCGGGGAGCTGTTTTTT. The gene calls are TRBV6-5 and TRBJ2-2; tentative D call: TRBD2 (6 bases). The V and J ends lost 0 bases and 5 bases respectively, with 13 bases between them. CDR1 and CDR2 (germline): MNHEY, SVGAGI. The CDR3 consists of 16 residues.

V and J are TRBV1 and TRBJ2-3; TRBD2, the D gene given by the table, was not confirmed from the DNA. TRBV1 is flagged as a pseudogene. The CDR3 runs 15 residues. The CDR3 region has the DNA TGCACCAGCAGCCCCCGTCAGGACTGCACAGATACGCAGTATTTT. Encoded protein: CTSSPRQDCTDTQYF.

This chain uses TRBV7-8 with TRBJ2-5; D is perhaps TRBD1 or TRBD2 (6 bases each). The CDR3 totals 18 residues. V was shortened by 7 bases and J by 5 bases, with 29 bases between the two germline ends. Germline loops: CDR1 SGHVS, CDR2 FQNEAQ. The CDR3 region is CASNPSLGGRIGRETQYF. CDR3 in DNA: TGTGCCAGCAACCCCTCCCTAGGGGGGCGTATTGGTAGGGAGACCCAGTACTTC.

The chain joins TRBV7-9 to TRBJ2-1; no clear D. This CDR3 has 16 amino acids. The germline CDR1 and CDR2 sequences are SEHNR and FQNEAQ (reference sequence). Trimming took off 6 bases at V and 3 bases at J, with 18 bases between the two ends. CDR3 sequence: CASRQYLSEIYNEQFF. CDR3 DNA sequence: TGTGCCAGCAGACAATACTTGTCGGAAATCTACAATGAGCAGTTCTTC.

The chain recombines TRBV7-8 with TRBJ2-1, with 7 bases that match TRBD1. Germline CDR1 reads SGHVS; CDR2 reads FQNEAQ. This CDR3 has 12 residues. V was pared by 4 bases and J by 7 bases, with 1 base of the junction left unmatched. CDR3 nucleotide sequence: TGTGCCAGCAGCTCGACAGGGAATGAGCAGTTCTTC. Translated: CASSSTGNEQFF.